The sequence of this TCR beta chain was determined in a study of CXCR3-negative and CXCR3-positive naive CD8 T cells. Study-wide points: Naive cells used TRBV-TRBJ genes in much the same way whether CXCR3-negative or CXCR3-positive; memory cells did not. Memory CD8+ cells showed much lower diversity, while both naive subsets were comparably high. TRB CDR3 hydrophobicity was greater in CXCR3-positive naive cells than in CXCR3-negative naive cells.

Comments on this clonotype: Its antigen is currently unknown.

UMI-tagged TRB cDNA libraries were built via 5' RACE. TCRdb derives one entry per CDR3 protein from the 5' RACE reads, leaving out DNA. Seen in this sample are about 98,000 distinct CDR3 sequences; the ten most common clones hold about 1.1%. The CDR3 sequence is 13 residues long. CDR1 is SEHNR and CDR2 is FQNEAQ in the germline V gene (reference sequence). The rearrangement links TRBV7-9 to TRBJ2-3. The sample was naive CXCR3+ CD8+ T cells from blood. Subset denoted: CD45RO-CCR7+CD27+CD95- naive CD8+ T cells expressing CXCR3 (TNR3+). This sequence was found in a human donor in good health. Some clones in this sample may be carry-over from other donors' samples. Here the CDR3 reads CASNQDVSDTQYF.